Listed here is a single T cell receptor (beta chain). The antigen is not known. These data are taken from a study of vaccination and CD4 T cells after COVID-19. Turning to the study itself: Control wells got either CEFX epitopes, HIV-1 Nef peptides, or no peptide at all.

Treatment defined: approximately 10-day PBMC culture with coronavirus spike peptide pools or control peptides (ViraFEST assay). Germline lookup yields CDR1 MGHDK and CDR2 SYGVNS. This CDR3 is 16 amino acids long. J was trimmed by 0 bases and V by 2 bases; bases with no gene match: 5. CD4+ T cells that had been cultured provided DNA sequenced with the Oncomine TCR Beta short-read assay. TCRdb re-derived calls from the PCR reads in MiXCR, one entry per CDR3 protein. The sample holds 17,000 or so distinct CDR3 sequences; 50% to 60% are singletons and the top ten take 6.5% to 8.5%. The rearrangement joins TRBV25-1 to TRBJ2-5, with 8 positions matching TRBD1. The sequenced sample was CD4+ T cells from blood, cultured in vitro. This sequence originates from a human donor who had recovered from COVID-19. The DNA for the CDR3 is TGTGCCAGCAGTGAAAGTGGGGACAGGTACCAAGAGACCCAGTACTTC. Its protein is CASSESGDRYQETQYF.